The clone carrying this T cell receptor beta chain was detected only a few times. Its target is unknown. This entry is derived from a study of T-cell memory formation after mild COVID-19. Whole-study findings and limits: Among contracting clones, CD4+ were mainly CM/EM and CD8+ enriched in EMRA. Contracting clones from day 15 to 85 had balanced CD4/CD8; later expanders favoured CD4+. A second wave of clones peaked on day 37, and their SARS-CoV-2 specificity went unconfirmed.

Using its own MiXCR run on the 5' RACE reads, TCRdb lists one record per CDR3 protein. This repertoire shows hundreds of thousands of distinct CDR3 sequences, about a sixth found once; its top ten account for around 12%. V gave up 2 bases and J gave up 3 bases; unmatched junction bases: 1. The CDR3 is 13 amino acids. The germline V gene has CDR1 SGHTA and CDR2 FQGNSA. The chain employs TRBV7-2 and TRBJ2-7; 7 positions agree with TRBD2. Source material: PBMCs or a T cell subset sorted from them (not recorded which). The receptor's source is an adult woman who had mild COVID-19 (a few samples of this study predate the infection). Cell type and time point are not known. CDR3 protein: CASSLWTSYEQYF. CDR3 DNA sequence: TGTGCCAGCAGCTTATGGACTAGCTACGAGCAGTACTTC.